These 17 T cell receptor beta chains were sequenced from one sample in a study of blood T cell repertoires in COVID-19. Method: immunoSEQ multiplex PCR; TCRdb's copy keeps in-frame clones and lacks some. Among tens of thousands of clones listed, around 80% were seen once. Source material: peripheral blood. The source is a man younger than 45 with COVID-19, enrolled during active disease.

DNA of the CDR3: TGTGCCAGCAGCCAGGCGGCTAGCGGGAGTGAAGGGTATACGCAGTATTTT. It encodes CASSQAASGSEGYTQYF. This chain joins TRBV13 and TRBJ2-3; 10 nucleotides align to TRBD2. The germline gives CDR1 PRHDT, CDR2 FYEKMQ (reference sequence). This CDR3 has 17 amino acids. V shed 5 bases, J shed 7 bases, and the junction held 15 bases outside the gene matches. Drawing the rest from reference TRBV13 and TRBJ2-3, the complete variable domain is AAGVIQSPRHLIKEKRETATLKCYPIPRHDTVYWYQQGPGQDPQFLISFYEKMQSDKGSIPDRFSAQQFSDYHSELNMSSLELGDSALYFCASSQAASGSEGYTQYFGPGTRLTVL.

V is TRBV29-1 and J is TRBJ2-2; 7 nucleotides align to TRBD1. Germline V gene data show CDR1 as SQVTM and CDR2 as ANQGSEA. The J segment lost 1 base and the V segment lost 5 bases, leaving 1 base of the junction unmatched. This CDR3 spans 13 amino acids. The CDR3 region has the DNA TGCAGCGTTTGGACAGGGAACACCGGGGAGCTGTTTTTT. It translates to CSVWTGNTGELFF.

The V call is TRBV25-1, the J call TRBJ2-5; possibly TRBD1 for D (6 bases). Germline loops: CDR1 MGHDK, CDR2 SYGVNS. V shed 5 bases and J shed 5 bases, with 15 bases lying between them. The CDR3 is 14 amino acids. CDR3 in amino acids: CASSQPTGWETQYF. DNA of the CDR3: TGTGCCAGCAGTCAACCCACAGGGTGGGAGACCCAGTACTTC.

The chain combines TRBV4-2 with TRBJ2-7; D may be TRBD2 (5 bases). The CDR3 has 16 amino acids. The germline V and J ends were trimmed by 1 base and 2 bases, with 15 bases remaining between them. The germline V gene encodes CDR1 LGHNA and CDR2 YNFKEQ. The CDR3 is CASSQAGLANTYEQYF. The CDR3 DNA sequence: TGTGCCAGCAGCCAAGCCGGTCTAGCCAATACCTACGAGCAGTACTTC.

The gene calls are TRBV18 and TRBJ1-1; 7 nucleotides match TRBD1. The CDR3 runs 17 residues. Unmatched junction bases numbered 13, after V lost 6 bases and J lost 0 bases. CDR1 KGHSH and CDR2 LQKENI come from the germline V gene. DNA for the CDR3: TGTGCCAGCTCCCGCGAAACCGTGGGACAGCTGAACACTGAAGCTTTCTTT. It codes for CASSRETVGQLNTEAFF.

This clone was seen a few times. V is TRBV4-3 and J is TRBJ2-2; D gene unclear. CDR1 and CDR2 (germline): LGHNA, YSLEER. V shed 5 bases and J shed 4 bases, with 5 bases lying between them. This CDR3 is 12 amino acids long. DNA for the CDR3: TGCGCCAGCAGCTGGAGCACCGGGGAGCTGTTTTTT. This gives the protein CASSWSTGELFF.

This chain connects TRBV11-3 to TRBJ2-3; D might be TRBD2 (6 bases). V gave up 4 bases and J gave up 2 bases, with 10 bases separating them. The germline V gene has CDR1 SGHNT and CDR2 YENEEA. The CDR3 is 14 residues long. The CDR3 is CASSWDSFTDTQYF. The CDR3 bases are TGTGCCAGCAGCTGGGACTCTTTCACAGATACGCAGTATTTT.

This clone appeared once. This sequence joins TRBV5-1 and TRBJ2-5, with 7 positions matching TRBD1. The V gene's germline CDR1 is SGHRS and CDR2 YFSETQ. V gave up 0 bases and J gave up 5 bases; unmatched junction bases: 4. This CDR3 spans 14 amino acids. The CDR3 nucleotides read TGCGCCAGCAGCTTGGGCCAGGGGGTGGAGACCCAGTACTTC. This encodes CASSLGQGVETQYF.

The V call is TRBV2, the J call TRBJ2-3, with D perhaps matching TRBD2 (5 bases). The CDR3 is 15 residues long. V lost 6 bases and J lost 2, with 15 bases in between. Germline CDR1 SNHLY, CDR2 FYNNEI. The CDR3: CASSLRAVLTDTQYF. CDR3 DNA: TGTGCCAGCAGCCTGCGAGCGGTTCTCACAGATACGCAGTATTTT.

The chain uses TRBV9 and TRBJ1-2, with a possible D match to TRBD1 (6 bases). Per the germline V gene, CDR1 is SGDLS and CDR2 is YYNGEE. Trimming shortened V by 4 bases and J by 2 bases, and 12 bases separated the two germline ends. The CDR3 has 14 residues. As DNA, the CDR3 is TGTGCCAGCAGCCCCACCACAGGGAACTATGGCTACACCTTC. Protein product: CASSPTTGNYGYTF.

V usage is TRBV9 and J usage is TRBJ2-7; TRBD2 matches at 10 bases. Germline CDR1 reads SGDLS; CDR2 reads YYNGEE. This CDR3 has 16 residues. The J segment lost 4 bases and the V segment lost 1 base, leaving 8 bases of the junction unmatched. The CDR3 reads CASSVSVLAGKYEQYF. The CDR3 DNA reads TGTGCCAGCAGCGTATCGGTACTAGCGGGGAAATACGAGCAGTACTTC.

This clone was counted a few times. The chain carries TRBV25-1 and TRBJ2-6; D ambiguous. This CDR3 spans 14 amino acids. The V end was cut by 4 bases, the J end by 0 bases, with 4 bases between. In germline, CDR1 is MGHDK, CDR2 SYGVNS. The CDR3, as DNA: TGTGCCAGCAGTGGGAGCTCTGGGGCCAACGTCCTGACTTTC. Translating it yields CASSGSSGANVLTF.

This clone was detected once. This chain connects TRBV2 to TRBJ2-4; TRBD2 matches at 10 bases. The length of the CDR3 is 15 residues. V gave up 10 bases and J gave up 9 bases; unmatched junction bases: 15. From germline, CDR1 is SNHLY and CDR2 FYNNEI. The CDR3 sequence is CATNTERGGSSIQYF. The DNA for the CDR3 is TGTGCCACCAATACTGAGCGGGGGGGCTCGAGCATTCAGTACTTC.

The chain joins TRBV5-1 to TRBJ2-7, with TRBD2 matching 9 bases. The CDR3 runs 15 residues. CDR1 is SGHRS, CDR2 YFSETQ, per germline. V lost 5 bases and J lost 6; bases outside the gene matches: 12. Here the CDR3 DNA reads TGCGCCAGCAGGTTTTCTAGCGGGGTAGAAGGCGAGCAGTACTTC. Translation gives CASRFSSGVEGEQYF.

Only one count was recorded for this clone. The chain is built from TRBV5-4 and TRBJ2-2; D might be TRBD1 (6 bases). The germline CDR1 and CDR2 sequences are SGHNT and YYREEE (reference sequence). V lost 2 bases and J 1 base, leaving 9 bases between the germline ends. CDR3 length equals 15 residues. This CDR3 is CASSFKQGNTGELFF. CDR3 nucleotides: TGTGCCAGCAGCTTCAAACAGGGGAACACCGGGGAGCTGTTTTTT. Complete variable domain (other parts from reference TRBV5-4 and TRBJ2-2): ETGVTQSPTHLIKTRGQQVTLRCSSQSGHNTVSWYQQALGQGPQFIFQYYREEENGRGNFPPRFSGLQFPNYSSELNVNALELDDSALYLCASSFKQGNTGELFFGEGSRLTVL.

The chain is built from TRBV7-2 and TRBJ1-2; 8 bases are a match to TRBD1. Germline V lookup: CDR1 SGHTA, CDR2 FQGNSA. Trimming removed 5 bases from V and 1 base from J; junction bases left unmatched: 9. The CDR3 contains 16 residues. The CDR3 protein is CASSPRTGMGNYGYTF. The CDR3 DNA follows: TGTGCCAGCAGCCCGAGGACAGGGATGGGTAACTATGGCTACACCTTC.

J is TRBJ2-1 and V is TRBV27; D perhaps matches TRBD1 (5 bases). V lost 4 bases, J lost 4 bases, and 5 bases lay in between. This CDR3 is 12 amino acids long. Germline V gene lookup returns CDR1 MNHEY and CDR2 SMNVEV (reference sequence). The CDR3 protein is CASSSGYNEQFF. The CDR3 nucleotides read TGTGCCAGCAGTTCAGGGTACAATGAGCAGTTCTTC.